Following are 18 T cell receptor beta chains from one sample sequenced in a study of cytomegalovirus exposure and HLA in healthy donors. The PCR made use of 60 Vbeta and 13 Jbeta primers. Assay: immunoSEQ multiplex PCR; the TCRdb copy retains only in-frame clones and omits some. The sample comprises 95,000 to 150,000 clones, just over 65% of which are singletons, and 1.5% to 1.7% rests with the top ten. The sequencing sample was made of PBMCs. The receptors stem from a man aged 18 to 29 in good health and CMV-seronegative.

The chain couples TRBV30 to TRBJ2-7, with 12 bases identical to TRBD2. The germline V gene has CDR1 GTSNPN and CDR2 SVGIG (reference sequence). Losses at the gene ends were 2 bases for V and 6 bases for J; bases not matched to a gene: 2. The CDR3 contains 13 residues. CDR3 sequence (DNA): TGTGCCTGGAGTACGGGACTAGCGGGCGAGCAGTACTTC. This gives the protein CAWSTGLAGEQYF.

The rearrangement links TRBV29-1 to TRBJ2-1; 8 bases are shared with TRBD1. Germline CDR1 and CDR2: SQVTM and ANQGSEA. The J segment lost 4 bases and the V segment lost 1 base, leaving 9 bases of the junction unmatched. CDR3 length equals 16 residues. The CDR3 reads CSVEGATDRDYNEQFF. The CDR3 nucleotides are TGCAGCGTTGAAGGGGCAACGGACAGGGATTACAATGAGCAGTTCTTC.

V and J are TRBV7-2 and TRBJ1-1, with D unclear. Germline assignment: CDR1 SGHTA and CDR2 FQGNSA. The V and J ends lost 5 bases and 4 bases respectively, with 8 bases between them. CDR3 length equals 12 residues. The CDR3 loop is CASSPAITEAFF. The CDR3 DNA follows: TGTGCCAGCAGCCCCGCGATCACTGAAGCTTTCTTT.

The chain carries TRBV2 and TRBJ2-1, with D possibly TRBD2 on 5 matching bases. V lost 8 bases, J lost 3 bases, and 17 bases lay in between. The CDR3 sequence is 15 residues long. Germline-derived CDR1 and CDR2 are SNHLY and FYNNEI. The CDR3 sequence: CASRAGLEYYNEQFF. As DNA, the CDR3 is TGTGCCAGCCGGGCCGGACTGGAATACTACAATGAGCAGTTCTTC.

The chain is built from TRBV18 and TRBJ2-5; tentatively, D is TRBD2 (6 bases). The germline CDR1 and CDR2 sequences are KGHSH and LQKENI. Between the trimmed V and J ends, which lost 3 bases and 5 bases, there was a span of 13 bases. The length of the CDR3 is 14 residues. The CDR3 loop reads CASSPREWEETQYF. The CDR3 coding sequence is TGTGCCAGCTCACCCCGGGAGTGGGAGGAGACCCAGTACTTC.

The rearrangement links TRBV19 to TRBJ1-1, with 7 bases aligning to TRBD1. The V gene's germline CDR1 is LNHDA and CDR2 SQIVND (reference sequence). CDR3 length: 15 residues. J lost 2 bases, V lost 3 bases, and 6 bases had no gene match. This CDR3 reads CASSITQGGNTEAFF. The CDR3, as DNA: TGTGCCAGTAGTATCACTCAGGGGGGAAACACTGAAGCTTTCTTT.

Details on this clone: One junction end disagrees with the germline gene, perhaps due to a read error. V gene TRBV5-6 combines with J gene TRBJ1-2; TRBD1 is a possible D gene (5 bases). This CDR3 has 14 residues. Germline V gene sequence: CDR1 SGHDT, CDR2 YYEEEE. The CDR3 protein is CASSLVRADDGYPF. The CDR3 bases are TGTGCCAGCAGCTTAGTCAGGGCGGATGATGGCTACCCCTTC.

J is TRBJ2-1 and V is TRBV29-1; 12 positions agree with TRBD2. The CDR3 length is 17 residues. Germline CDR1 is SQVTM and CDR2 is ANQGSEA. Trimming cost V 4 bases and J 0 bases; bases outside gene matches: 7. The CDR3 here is CSVAGLAGRYSYNEQFF. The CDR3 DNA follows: TGCAGCGTTGCCGGACTAGCGGGACGATACTCCTACAATGAGCAGTTCTTC.

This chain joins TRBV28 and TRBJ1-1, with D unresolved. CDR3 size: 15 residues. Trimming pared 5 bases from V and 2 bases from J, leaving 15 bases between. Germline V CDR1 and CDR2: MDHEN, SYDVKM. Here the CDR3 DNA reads TGTGCCAGCAGTCGGCGGGCAGAAATTAACACTGAAGCTTTCTTT. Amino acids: CASSRRAEINTEAFF.

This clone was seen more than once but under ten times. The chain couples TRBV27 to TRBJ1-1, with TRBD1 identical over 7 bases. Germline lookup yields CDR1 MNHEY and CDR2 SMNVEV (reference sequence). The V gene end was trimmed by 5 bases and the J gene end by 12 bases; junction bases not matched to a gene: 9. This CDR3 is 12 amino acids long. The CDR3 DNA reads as TGTGCCAGCAGTCCCCACAGGGGAGTTACTTTCTTT. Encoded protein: CASSPHRGVTFF.

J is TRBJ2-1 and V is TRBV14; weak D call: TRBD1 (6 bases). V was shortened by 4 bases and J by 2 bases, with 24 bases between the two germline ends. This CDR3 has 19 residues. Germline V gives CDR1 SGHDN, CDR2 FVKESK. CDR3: CASSPSVIEGEGAYNEQFF. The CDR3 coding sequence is TGTGCCAGCAGCCCCTCGGTCATAGAGGGGGAAGGGGCCTACAATGAGCAGTTCTTC.

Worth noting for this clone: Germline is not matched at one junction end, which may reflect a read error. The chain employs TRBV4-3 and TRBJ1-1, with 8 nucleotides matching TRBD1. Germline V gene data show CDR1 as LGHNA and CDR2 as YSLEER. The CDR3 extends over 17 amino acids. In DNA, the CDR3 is TGCGCCAGCCGCCAAGATCCGCAGGGGGCTCGTAACACTGAAGCTTTCTTT. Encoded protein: CASRQDPQGARNTEAFF.

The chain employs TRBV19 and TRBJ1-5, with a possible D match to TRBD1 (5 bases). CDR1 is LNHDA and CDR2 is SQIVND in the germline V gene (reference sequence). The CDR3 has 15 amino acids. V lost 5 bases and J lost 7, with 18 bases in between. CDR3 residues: CASSASVGDRQPQHF. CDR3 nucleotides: TGTGCCAGTAGTGCTTCGGTAGGGGATAGACAGCCCCAGCATTTT. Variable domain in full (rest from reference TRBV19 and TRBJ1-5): DGGITQSPKYLFRKEGQNVTLSCEQNLNHDAMYWYRQDPGQGLRLIYYSQIVNDFQKGDIAEGYSVSREKKESFPLTVTSAQKNPTAFYLCASSASVGDRQPQHFGDGTRLSIL.

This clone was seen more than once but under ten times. The CDR3 loop reads CASITERNTEAFF. The CDR3 DNA sequence: TGTGCCAGTATTACCGAGAGGAACACTGAAGCTTTCTTT. The rearrangement uses TRBV19 and TRBJ1-1; D is unclear. Trimming removed 7 bases from V and 1 base from J, with 10 bases in between. The germline CDR1 and CDR2 sequences are LNHDA and SQIVND (reference sequence). The CDR3 loop spans 13 amino acids.

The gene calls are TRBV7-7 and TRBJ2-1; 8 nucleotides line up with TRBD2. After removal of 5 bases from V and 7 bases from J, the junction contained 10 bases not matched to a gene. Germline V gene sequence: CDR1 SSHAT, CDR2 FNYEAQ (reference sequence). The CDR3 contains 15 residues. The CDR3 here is CASSPFSGTGNEQFF. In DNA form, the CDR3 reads TGTGCCAGCAGCCCCTTTAGCGGGACGGGGAATGAGCAGTTCTTC.

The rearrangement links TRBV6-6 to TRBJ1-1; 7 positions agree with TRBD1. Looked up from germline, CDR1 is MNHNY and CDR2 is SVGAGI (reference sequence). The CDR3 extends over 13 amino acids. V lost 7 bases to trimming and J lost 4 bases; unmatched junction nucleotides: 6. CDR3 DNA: TGTGCCAGCACTAAGACAGGGAGCACTGAAGCTTTCTTT. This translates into CASTKTGSTEAFF.

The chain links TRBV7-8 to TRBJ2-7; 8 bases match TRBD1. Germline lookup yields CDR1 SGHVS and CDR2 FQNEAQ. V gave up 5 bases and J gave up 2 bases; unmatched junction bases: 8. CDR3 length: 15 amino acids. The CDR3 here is CASSTRGPPAYEQYF. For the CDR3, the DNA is TGTGCCAGCAGCACCAGGGGGCCCCCAGCCTACGAGCAGTACTTC.

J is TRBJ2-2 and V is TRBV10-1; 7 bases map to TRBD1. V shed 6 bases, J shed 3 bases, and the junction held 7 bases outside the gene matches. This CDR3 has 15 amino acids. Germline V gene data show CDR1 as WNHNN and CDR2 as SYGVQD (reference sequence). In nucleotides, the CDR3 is TGCGCCAGCAGAGAGGGGACAGCTGACACCGGGGAGCTGTTTTTT. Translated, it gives CASREGTADTGELFF.